This TCR beta chain was captured by sequencing in a study of T cell changes during pregnancy in multiple sclerosis. The assay was immunoSEQ multiplex PCR, and TCRdb's table has in-frame clones only and misses some. This sample has about 38,000 clones; 75% to 95% occur once, and the top ten carry 9% to 14%. The CDR3 covers 14 residues. Germline CDR1 is PRHDT and CDR2 is FYEKMQ (reference sequence). Trimming removed 5 bases from V and 1 base from J, with 11 bases in between. V is TRBV13 and J is TRBJ1-1; D is undetermined. The source of this sequence is a female donor with multiple sclerosis, enrolled in a pregnancy study. The source material was CD8+ T cells from peripheral blood mononuclear cells, sampled after pregnancy. The CDR3 sequence: CASSSGRGNTEAFF. Written as DNA, the CDR3 is TGTGCCAGCAGCAGCGGACGGGGGAACACTGAAGCTTTCTTT. Together with reference TRBV13 and TRBJ1-1, the CDR3 gives the full variable domain: AAGVIQSPRHLIKEKRETATLKCYPIPRHDTVYWYQQGPGQDPQFLISFYEKMQSDKGSIPDRFSAQQFSDYHSELNMSSLELGDSALYFCASSSGRGNTEAFFGQGTRLTVV.